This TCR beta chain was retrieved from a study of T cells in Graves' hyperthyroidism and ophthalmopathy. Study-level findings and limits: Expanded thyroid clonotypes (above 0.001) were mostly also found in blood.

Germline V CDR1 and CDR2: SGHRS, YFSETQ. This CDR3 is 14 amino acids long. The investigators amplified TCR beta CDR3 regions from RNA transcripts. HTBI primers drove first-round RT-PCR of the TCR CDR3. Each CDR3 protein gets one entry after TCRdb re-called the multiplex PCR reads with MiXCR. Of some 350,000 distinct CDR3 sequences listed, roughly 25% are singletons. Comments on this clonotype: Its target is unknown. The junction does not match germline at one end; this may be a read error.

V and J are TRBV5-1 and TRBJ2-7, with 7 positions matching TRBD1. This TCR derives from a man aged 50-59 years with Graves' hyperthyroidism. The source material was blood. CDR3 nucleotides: TGCGCCAGCAGCCTGCGACAGGGATCCTCCGAGCAGTACTTC. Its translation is CASSLRQGSSEQYF.